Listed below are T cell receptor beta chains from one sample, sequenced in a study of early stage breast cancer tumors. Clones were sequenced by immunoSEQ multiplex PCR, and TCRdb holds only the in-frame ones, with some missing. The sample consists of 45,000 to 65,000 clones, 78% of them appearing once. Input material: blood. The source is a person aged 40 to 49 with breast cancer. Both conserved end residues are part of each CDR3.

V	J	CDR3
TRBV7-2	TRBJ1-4	CAMKGVANEKLFF
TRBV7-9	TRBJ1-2	CASSLMAGSGYTF
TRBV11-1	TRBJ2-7	CASSEGAAQSLYEQYF
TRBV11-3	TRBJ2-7	CASSLENFYEQYF
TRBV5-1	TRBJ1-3	CASSIGQGSGNTIYF
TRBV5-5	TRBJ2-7	CASSLAGTSFSEQYF
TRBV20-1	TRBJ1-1	CSLTGSRGAFF
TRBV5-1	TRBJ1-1	CASSLRQGAEAFF
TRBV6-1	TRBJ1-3	CASSEGAARGNTIYF
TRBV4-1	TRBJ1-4	CASSLTGQANEKLFF
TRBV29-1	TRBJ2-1	CSVEWGYRDEQFF
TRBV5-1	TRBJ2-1	CASSRQNEQFF
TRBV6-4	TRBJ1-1	CASRARAGRDTEAFF
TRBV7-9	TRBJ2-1	CASSRQGSEQFF
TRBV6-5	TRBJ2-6	CASSYSRLSGANVLTF
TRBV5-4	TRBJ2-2	CASSLTGGSGELFF
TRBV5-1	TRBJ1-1	CASSWGTGGDTEAFF
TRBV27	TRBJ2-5	CASSLGGRAWETQYF
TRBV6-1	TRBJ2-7	CALNAYEQYF
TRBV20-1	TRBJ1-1	CSAQMSEAFF
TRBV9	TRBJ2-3	CASSVSWKSTDTQYF
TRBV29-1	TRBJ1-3	CSVESGRNTIYF
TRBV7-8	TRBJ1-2	CASSPLRRTNYGYTF
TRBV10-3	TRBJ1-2	CAISERSQGDGYTF
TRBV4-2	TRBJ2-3	CASSQEGDKGDTQYF
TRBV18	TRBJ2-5	CASSLRGPPQETQYF
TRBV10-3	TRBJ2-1	CAIRDGLAPNEQFF
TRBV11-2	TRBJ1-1	CASSWGLNTEAFF
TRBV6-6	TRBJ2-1	CASSFTPGPSGGEQFF
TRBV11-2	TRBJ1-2	CASSPEGQGYGYTF
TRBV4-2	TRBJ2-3	CASSQVQGLNTDTQYF
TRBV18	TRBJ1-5	CASSRGSGQPQHF
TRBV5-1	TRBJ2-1	CASSLALAGGEQFF
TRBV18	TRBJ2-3	CASSRAVLGDTQYF
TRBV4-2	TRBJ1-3	CASSQDFEGLNGNTIYF
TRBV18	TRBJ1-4	CASSPTRGTNEKLFF
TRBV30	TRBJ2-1	CAWSEGGRTRGSQFF
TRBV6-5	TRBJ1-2	CASSSSPGGDGYTF
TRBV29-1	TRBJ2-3	CSARGSGRGTDTQYF
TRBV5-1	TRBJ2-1	CASSWSTGTGEQFF
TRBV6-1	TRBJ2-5	CASREGTGETQYF
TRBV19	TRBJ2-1	CASRDREFEQFF